These 9 T cell receptor beta chains originate from one sample sequenced in a study of T cells after yellow fever vaccination. TCRdb re-analysed the 5' RACE reads in MiXCR, keeping a single row per CDR3 protein. Of some 560,000 distinct CDR3 sequences in the sample, about 17% were seen once. The sample was PBMCs, taken about 5 days after the first yellow fever vaccination. The receptors originated from a man younger than 30 who received the YFV17D yellow fever vaccine.

This clonotype was recorded a few times. CDR3 DNA: TGTGCCAGCTCACCACCGGCAGGGAAAACCGAAAAACTGTTTTTT. Amino acids: CASSPPAGKTEKLFF. The chain has TRBV18 and TRBJ1-4, with a possible D match to TRBD1 (5 bases). The CDR3 runs 15 residues. Germline CDR1 and CDR2: KGHSH and LQKENI. Trimming left V 0 bases short and J 8 bases short, with 13 bases between.

In its sample, this clonotype was seen a few times. The chain combines TRBV14 with TRBJ1-4; no definite D call. With 5 bases removed from V and 10 bases from J, the gap between germline ends came to 17 bases. Looked up from germline, CDR1 is SGHDN and CDR2 is FVKESK. This CDR3 is 14 amino acids long. CDR3 in DNA: TGTGCCAGCAGCTCCCCGGCTGGGGATCGAAAACTGTTTTTT. Encoded protein: CASSSPAGDRKLFF.

The V and J genes are TRBV6-1 and TRBJ2-3; possibly TRBD1 for D (6 bases). CDR1 is MNHNS and CDR2 is SASEGT in the germline V gene. The CDR3 covers 14 residues. Between the trimmed V and J ends, which lost 8 bases and 2 bases, there was a span of 14 bases. CDR3 bases: TGTGCCAGCGGAAGGGACACAGACACAGATACGCAGTATTTT. Its protein is CASGRDTDTDTQYF.

This clonotype was counted only a few times. The chain is built from TRBV5-1 and TRBJ1-1; D call uncertain. CDR3 size: 15 residues. The V gene's germline CDR1 is SGHRS and CDR2 YFSETQ. Trimming took off 0 bases at V and 3 bases at J, with 12 bases between the two ends. CDR3 nucleotides: TGCGCCAGCAGCTTGGGTTCATCAGAGGACACTGAAGCTTTCTTT. It is translated as CASSLGSSEDTEAFF.

The V and J genes are TRBV12-3 or TRBV12-4 and TRBJ2-7, with 8 bases aligning to TRBD1. V lost 6 bases and J lost 2; bases outside the gene matches: 3. This CDR3 comprises 13 residues. The CDR3, as DNA: TGTGCCAGCAGAAAGACAGGGGCCTACGAGCAGTACTTC. Encoded protein: CASRKTGAYEQYF.

There are many counts of this clonotype. The J gene is TRBJ2-1, the V gene TRBV15, with a weak D call TRBD2 (6 bases). Looked up from germline, CDR1 is LNHNV and CDR2 is YYDKDF (reference sequence). The CDR3 is 16 residues long. Trimming took off 4 bases at V and 6 bases at J, with 19 bases between the two ends. Here the CDR3 DNA reads TGTGCCACCAGCATAGGAGGGACGGGACTCCTCAATGAGCAGTTCTTC. Its translation is CATSIGGTGLLNEQFF.

This chain joins TRBV19 and TRBJ1-6; possible D gene TRBD1, 5 bases. Trimming stripped 5 bases from V and 14 bases from J, with 16 bases between. Looked up from germline, CDR1 is LNHDA and CDR2 is SQIVND (reference sequence). This CDR3 is built from 13 residues. This CDR3 reads CASSPRPGEALHF. CDR3 nucleotides: TGTGCCAGTAGTCCGAGACCGGGGGAGGCCCTCCACTTT.

This clonotype came up a few times. The V call is TRBV11-2, the J call TRBJ2-7; D is possibly TRBD1 or TRBD2 (5 bases each). The germline V and J ends were trimmed by 1 base and 6 bases, with 10 bases remaining between them. Per germline, CDR1 SGHAT and CDR2 FQNNGV. The length of the CDR3 is 13 residues. The CDR3 is CASSLGSGLEQYV. The CDR3 nucleotides are TGTGCCAGCAGCTTAGGATCGGGGCTCGAGCAGTACGTC.

The chain has TRBV6-2 or TRBV6-3 and TRBJ2-2; the D gene is possibly TRBD1 (6 bases). Per germline, CDR1 MNHEY and CDR2 SVGEGT. The V end lost 4 bases, the J end lost 4 bases, and 13 bases lay between the germline ends. The CDR3 is 15 amino acids. In nucleotides, the CDR3 is TGTGCCAGCAGTTGGAAACAGGGCATCACCGGGGAGCTGTTTTTT. The encoded protein is CASSWKQGITGELFF.